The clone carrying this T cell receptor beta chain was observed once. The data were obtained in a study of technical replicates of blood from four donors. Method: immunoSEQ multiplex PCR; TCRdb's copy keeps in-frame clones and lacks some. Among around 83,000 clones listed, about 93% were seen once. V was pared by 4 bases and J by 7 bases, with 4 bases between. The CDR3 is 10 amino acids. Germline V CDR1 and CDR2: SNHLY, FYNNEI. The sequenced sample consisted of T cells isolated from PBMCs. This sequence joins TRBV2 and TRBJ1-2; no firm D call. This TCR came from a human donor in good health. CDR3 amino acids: CASSGLGYTF. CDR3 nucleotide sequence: TGTGCCAGCAGTGGGCTTGGCTACACCTTC.